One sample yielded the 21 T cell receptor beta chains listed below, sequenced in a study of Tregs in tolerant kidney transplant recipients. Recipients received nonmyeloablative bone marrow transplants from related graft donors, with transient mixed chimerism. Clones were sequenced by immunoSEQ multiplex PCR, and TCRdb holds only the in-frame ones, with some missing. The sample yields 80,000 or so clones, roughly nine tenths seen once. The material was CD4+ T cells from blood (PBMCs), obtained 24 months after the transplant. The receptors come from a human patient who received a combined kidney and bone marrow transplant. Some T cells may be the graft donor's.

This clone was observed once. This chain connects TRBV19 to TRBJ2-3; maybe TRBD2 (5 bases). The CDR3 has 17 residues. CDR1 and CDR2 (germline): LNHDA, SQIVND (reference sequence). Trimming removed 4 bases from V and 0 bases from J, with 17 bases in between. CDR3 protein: CASSTSFIGGSTDTQYF. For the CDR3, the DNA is TGTGCCAGTAGTACCTCCTTTATAGGAGGAAGCACAGATACGCAGTATTTT. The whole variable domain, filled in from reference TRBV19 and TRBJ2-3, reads DGGITQSPKYLFRKEGQNVTLSCEQNLNHDAMYWYRQDPGQGLRLIYYSQIVNDFQKGDIAEGYSVSREKKESFPLTVTSAQKNPTAFYLCASSTSFIGGSTDTQYFGPGTRLTVL.

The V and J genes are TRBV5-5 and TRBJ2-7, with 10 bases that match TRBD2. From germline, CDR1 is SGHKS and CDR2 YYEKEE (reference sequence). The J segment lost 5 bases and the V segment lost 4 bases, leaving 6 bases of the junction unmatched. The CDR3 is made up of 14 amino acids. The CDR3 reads CASSVTGLANEQYF. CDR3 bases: TGTGCCAGCAGCGTGACGGGACTAGCGAACGAGCAGTACTTC.

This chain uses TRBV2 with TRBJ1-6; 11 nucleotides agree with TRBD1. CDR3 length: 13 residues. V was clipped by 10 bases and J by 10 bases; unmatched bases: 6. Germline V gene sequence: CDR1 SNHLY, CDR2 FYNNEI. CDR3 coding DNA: TGTGCCACCGAGGACAGGGGGCCATCACCCCTCCACTTT. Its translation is CATEDRGPSPLHF.

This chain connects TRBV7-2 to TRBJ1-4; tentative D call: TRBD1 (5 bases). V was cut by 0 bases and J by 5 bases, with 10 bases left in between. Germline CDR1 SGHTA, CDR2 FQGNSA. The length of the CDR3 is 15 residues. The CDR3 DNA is TGTGCCAGCAGCTTAGCGGGGGGGAAGAATGAAAAACTGTTTTTT. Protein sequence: CASSLAGGKNEKLFF.

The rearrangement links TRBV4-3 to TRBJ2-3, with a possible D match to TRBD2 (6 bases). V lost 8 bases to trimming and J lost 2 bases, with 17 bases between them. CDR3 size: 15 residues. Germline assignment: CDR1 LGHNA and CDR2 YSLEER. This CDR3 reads CASQTGTRPTDTQYF. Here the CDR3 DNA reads TGCGCCAGCCAGACCGGGACTCGGCCCACAGATACGCAGTATTTT.

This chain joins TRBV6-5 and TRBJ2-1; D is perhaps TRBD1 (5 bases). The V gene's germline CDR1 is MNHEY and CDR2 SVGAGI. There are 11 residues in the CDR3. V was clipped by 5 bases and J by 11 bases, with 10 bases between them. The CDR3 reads CASSQRGKQFF. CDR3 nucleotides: TGTGCCAGCAGTCAAAGGGGAAAGCAGTTCTTC.

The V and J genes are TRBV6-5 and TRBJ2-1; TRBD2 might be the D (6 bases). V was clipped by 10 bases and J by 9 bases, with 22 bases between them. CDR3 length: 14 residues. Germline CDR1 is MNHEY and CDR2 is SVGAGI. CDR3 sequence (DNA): TGTGCCACCAGGCGGGGCCAAGCGTCAGTTGAGCAGTTCTTC. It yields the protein CATRRGQASVEQFF.

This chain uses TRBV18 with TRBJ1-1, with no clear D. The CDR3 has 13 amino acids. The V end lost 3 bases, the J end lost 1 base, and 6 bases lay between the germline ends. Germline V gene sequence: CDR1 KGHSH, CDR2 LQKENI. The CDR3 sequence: CASSPRENTEAFF. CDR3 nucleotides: TGTGCCAGCTCACCGAGGGAGAACACTGAAGCTTTCTTT.

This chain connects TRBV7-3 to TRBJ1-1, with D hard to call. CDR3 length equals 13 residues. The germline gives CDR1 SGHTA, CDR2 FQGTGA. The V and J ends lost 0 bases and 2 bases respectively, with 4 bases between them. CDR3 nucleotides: TGTGCCAGCAGCTTAACCCTTAACACTGAAGCTTTCTTT. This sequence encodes CASSLTLNTEAFF.

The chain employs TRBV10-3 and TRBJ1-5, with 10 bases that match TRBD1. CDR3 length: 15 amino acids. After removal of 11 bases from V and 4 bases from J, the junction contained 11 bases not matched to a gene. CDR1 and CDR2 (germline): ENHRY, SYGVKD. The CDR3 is CAPPGTGVLNQPQHF. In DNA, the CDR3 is TGTGCCCCTCCCGGGACAGGGGTCTTAAATCAGCCCCAGCATTTT.

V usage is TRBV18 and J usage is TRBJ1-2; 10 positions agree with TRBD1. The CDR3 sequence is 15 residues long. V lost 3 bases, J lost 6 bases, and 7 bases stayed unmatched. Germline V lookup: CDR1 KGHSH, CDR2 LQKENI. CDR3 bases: TGTGCCAGCTCACCGCTCCCCGGGACAGGGGATGGCTACACCTTC. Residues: CASSPLPGTGDGYTF.

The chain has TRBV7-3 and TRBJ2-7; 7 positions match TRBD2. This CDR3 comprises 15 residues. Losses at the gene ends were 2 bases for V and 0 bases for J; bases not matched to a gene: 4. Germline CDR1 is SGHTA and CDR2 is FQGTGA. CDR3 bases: TGTGCCAGCAGCTTATTCCCGGGGGGCTCCTACGAGCAGTACTTC. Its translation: CASSLFPGGSYEQYF.

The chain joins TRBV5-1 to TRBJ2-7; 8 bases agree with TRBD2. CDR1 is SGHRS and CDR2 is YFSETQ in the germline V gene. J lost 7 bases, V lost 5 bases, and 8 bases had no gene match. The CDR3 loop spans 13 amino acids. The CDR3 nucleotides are TGCGCCAGCAGTCTAGCGGGCGTGGGTGAGCAGTACTTC. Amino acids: CASSLAGVGEQYF.

The CDR3 DNA reads as TGTGCCAGCAGCCAAGCAGTTTTCCCTTACGAGCAGTACTTC. This gives the protein CASSQAVFPYEQYF. The chain carries TRBV4-2 and TRBJ2-7, with no clear D. CDR3 length equals 14 residues. CDR1 LGHNA and CDR2 YNFKEQ come from the germline V gene. The V gene lost 1 base and the J gene lost 4 bases, with 11 bases spanning the gap.

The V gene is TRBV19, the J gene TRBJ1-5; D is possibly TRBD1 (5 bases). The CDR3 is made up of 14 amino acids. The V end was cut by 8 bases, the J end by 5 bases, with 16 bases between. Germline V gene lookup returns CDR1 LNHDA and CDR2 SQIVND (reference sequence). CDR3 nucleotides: TGTGCCAGTGCCCCGGAAGGGGCCCATCAGCCCCAGCATTTT. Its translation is CASAPEGAHQPQHF.

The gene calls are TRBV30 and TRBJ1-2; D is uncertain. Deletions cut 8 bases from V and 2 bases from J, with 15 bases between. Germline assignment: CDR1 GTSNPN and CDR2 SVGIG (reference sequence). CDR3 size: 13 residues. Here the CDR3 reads CARTGTGNYGYTF. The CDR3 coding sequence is TGTGCCCGGACTGGAACGGGGAACTATGGCTACACCTTC.

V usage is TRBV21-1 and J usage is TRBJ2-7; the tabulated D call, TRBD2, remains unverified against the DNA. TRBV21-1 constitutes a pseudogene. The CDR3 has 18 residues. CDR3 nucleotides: TGTGCCAGCAGCAGACCGGGACTAAGATTTAGTCCGAATTACGAGCAGTACTTC. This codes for CASSRPGLRFSPNYEQYF.

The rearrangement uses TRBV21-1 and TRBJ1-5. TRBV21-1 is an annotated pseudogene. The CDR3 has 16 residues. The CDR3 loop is CASSYPSGTAHGPQHF. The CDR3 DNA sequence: TGTGCCAGCAGCTACCCCTCGGGGACTGCTCACGGGCCCCAGCATTTT.

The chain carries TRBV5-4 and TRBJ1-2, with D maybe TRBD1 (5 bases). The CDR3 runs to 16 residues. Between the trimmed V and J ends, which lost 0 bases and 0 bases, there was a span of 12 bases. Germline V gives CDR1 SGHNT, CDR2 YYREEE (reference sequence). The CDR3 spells CASSLGSTAPNYGYTF. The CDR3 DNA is TGTGCCAGCAGCTTGGGTTCGACAGCCCCTAACTATGGCTACACCTTC. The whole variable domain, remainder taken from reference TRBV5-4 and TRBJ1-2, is ETGVTQSPTHLIKTRGQQVTLRCSSQSGHNTVSWYQQALGQGPQFIFQYYREEENGRGNFPPRFSGLQFPNYSSELNVNALELDDSALYLCASSLGSTAPNYGYTFGSGTRLTVV.

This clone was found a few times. Here the CDR3 reads CASSFFWGENIQYF. DNA for the CDR3: TGTGCCAGCAGCTTTTTTTGGGGAGAGAACATTCAGTACTTC. The chain couples TRBV7-2 to TRBJ2-4; D is perhaps TRBD2 (5 bases). Trimming pared 3 bases from V and 7 bases from J, leaving 13 bases between. CDR1 is SGHTA and CDR2 is FQGNSA in the germline V gene. CDR3 size: 14 residues. The full variable domain, rest sourced from reference TRBV7-2 and TRBJ2-4, is GAGVSQSPSNKVTEKGKDVELRCDPISGHTALYWYRQSLGQGLEFLIYFQGNSAPDKSGLPSDRFSAERTGGSVSTLTIQRTQQEDSAVYLCASSFFWGENIQYFGAGTRLSVL.

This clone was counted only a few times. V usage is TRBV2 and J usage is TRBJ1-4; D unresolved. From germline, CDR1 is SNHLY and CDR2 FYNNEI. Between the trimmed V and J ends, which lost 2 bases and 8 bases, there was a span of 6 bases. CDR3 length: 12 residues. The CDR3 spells CASSEHNEKLFF. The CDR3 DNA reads TGTGCCAGCAGTGAACACAACGAAAAACTGTTTTTT.